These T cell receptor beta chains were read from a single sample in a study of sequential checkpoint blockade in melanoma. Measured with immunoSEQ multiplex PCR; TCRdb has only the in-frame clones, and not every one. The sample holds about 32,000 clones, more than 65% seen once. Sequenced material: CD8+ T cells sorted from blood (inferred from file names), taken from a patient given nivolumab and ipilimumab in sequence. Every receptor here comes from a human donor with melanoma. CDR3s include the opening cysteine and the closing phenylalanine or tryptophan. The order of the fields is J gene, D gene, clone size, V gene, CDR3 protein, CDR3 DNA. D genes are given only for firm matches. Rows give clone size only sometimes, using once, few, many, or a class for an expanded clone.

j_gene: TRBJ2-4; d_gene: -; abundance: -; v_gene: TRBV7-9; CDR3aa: CASSLDRDQYF; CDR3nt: TGTGCCAGCAGCTTAGATCGAGATCAGTACTTC
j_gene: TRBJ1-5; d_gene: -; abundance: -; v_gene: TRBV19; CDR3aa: CASTFTGSVRSNQPQHF; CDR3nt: TGTGCCAGTACATTCACAGGGAGTGTACGTTCCAATCAGCCCCAGCATTTT
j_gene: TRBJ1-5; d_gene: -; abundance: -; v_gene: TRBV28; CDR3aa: CASSFEDSLNQPQHF; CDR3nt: TGTGCCAGCAGTTTTGAGGACAGCCTTAATCAGCCCCAGCATTTT
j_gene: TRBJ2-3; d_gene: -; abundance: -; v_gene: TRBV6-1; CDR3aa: CASSRSGYTDTQYF; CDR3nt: TGTGCCAGCAGTAGGTCGGGATACACAGATACGCAGTATTTT
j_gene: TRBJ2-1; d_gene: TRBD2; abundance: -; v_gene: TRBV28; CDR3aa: CASSPFLLAGGINEQFF; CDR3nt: TGTGCCAGCAGTCCCTTCCTCCTAGCGGGGGGGATCAATGAGCAGTTCTTC
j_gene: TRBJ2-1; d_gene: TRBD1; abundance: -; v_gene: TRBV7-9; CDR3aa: CASSSRDRGIHEQFF; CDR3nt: TGTGCCAGCAGCTCAAGGGACAGGGGTATCCATGAGCAGTTCTTC
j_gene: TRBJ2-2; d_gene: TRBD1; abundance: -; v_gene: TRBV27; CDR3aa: CASSSLGQGAAGELFF; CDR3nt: TGTGCCAGCAGTTCGCTGGGACAGGGGGCCGCCGGGGAGCTGTTTTTT
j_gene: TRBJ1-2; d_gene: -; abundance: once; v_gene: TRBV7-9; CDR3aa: CASSLALRDNYGYTF; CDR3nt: TGTGCCAGCAGCTTAGCGCTCAGGGATAACTATGGCTACACCTTC
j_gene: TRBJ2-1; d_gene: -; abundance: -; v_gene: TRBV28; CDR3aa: CASSLLANNEQFF; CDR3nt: TGTGCCAGCAGTTTACTAGCCAACAATGAGCAGTTCTTC
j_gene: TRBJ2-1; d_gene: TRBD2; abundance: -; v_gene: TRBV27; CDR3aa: CASSFSGRATSYNEQFF; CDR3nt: TGTGCCAGCAGTTTTAGCGGGAGGGCCACGTCCTACAATGAGCAGTTCTTC
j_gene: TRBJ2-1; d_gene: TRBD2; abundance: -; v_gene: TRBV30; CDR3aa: CAWSVPSGGSYNEQFF; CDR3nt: TGTGCCTGGAGTGTACCTAGCGGGGGATCCTACAATGAGCAGTTCTTC
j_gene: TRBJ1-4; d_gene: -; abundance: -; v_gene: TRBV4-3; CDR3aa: CASSQLTATNEKLFF; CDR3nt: TGCGCCAGCAGCCAGCTGACTGCAACTAATGAAAAACTGTTTTTT